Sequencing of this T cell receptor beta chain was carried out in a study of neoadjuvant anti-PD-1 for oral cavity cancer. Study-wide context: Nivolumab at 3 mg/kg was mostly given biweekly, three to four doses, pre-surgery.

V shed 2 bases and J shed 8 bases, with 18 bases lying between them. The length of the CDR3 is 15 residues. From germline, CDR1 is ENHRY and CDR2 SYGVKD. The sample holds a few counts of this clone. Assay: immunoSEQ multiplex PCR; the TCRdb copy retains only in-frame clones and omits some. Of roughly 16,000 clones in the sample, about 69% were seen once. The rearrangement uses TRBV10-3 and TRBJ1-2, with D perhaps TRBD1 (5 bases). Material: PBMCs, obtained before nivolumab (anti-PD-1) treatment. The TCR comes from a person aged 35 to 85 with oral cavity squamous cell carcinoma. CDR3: CAISEQPRGSEGYTF. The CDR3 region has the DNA TGTGCCATCAGTGAGCAACCCCGGGGCTCCGAAGGCTACACCTTC.